This TCR beta chain was sequenced during a study of T cell changes during pregnancy in multiple sclerosis. The V and J ends lost 7 bases and 7 bases respectively, with 17 bases between them. The germline gives CDR1 MRHNA, CDR2 SNTAGT. This CDR3 is 15 amino acids long. Sequencing used immunoSEQ multiplex PCR; TCRdb keeps in-frame clones, though not all of them. Among tens of thousands of clones listed, roughly nine tenths were seen once. The gene calls are TRBV6-4 and TRBJ1-6, with D possibly being TRBD1 (6 bases). The clonotype comes from a female donor in good health, enrolled as a control in a pregnancy study. Source: CD4+ T cells from peripheral blood mononuclear cells, taken in the third trimester of pregnancy. The chain's CDR3 is CASIGRGSQNSPLHF. The CDR3 DNA reads TGTGCCAGCATTGGCAGGGGCTCTCAGAATTCACCCCTCCACTTT.